Here is one T cell receptor beta chain with its context. Its target is unknown. The record originates from a study of cytomegalovirus exposure and HLA in healthy donors. Study results and limitations: As immune exposure information, only CMV serostatus was available. Researchers reported in a later analysis that common viral pathogens appeared linked to several top clusters.

Germline loops: CDR1 SGHRS, CDR2 YFSETQ. V lost 4 bases and J lost 0; bases outside the gene matches: 4. This CDR3 spans 16 amino acids. The study ran its PCR with 60 Vbeta and 13 Jbeta primers. Profiled with immunoSEQ multiplex PCR; TCRdb holds only in-frame clones, not every one. The sample records about 110,000 clones, 60% to 80% being singletons. The source is a man between 18 and 29 years old in good health and CMV-seropositive. The chain employs TRBV5-1 and TRBJ2-6; 7 positions match TRBD2. The sequencing sample was made of PBMCs. The CDR3 region has the DNA TGCGCCAGCAGCGCATGGACTAGCTCTGGGGCCAACGTCCTGACTTTC. Protein: CASSAWTSSGANVLTF.